The table lists the clone carrying this TCR beta chain with many counts. Its antigen is undetermined. These data belong to a study of shared clonotypes between healthy human individuals. The CDR3 extends over 14 amino acids. V lost 0 bases and J 2 bases, leaving 7 bases between the germline ends. Germline CDR1 reads SGHDT; CDR2 reads YYEEEE. Sequencing used immunoSEQ multiplex PCR; TCRdb keeps in-frame clones, though not all of them. The sample gives approximately 320,000 clones, approximately 74% of which show up once; 10% is in the top ten. Points from the study as a whole: Measured sharing among donors was expected to vary with sequencing depth.

This TCR came from a young man in good health. Sequenced material: memory CD4+ T cells sorted from blood. Subset specified: CD45RA-negative fraction. The chain has TRBV5-6 and TRBJ2-3, with D uncertain. CDR3 protein: CASSLDLTTDTQYF. The CDR3 coding sequence is TGTGCCAGCAGCTTGGATCTAACCACAGATACGCAGTATTTT.